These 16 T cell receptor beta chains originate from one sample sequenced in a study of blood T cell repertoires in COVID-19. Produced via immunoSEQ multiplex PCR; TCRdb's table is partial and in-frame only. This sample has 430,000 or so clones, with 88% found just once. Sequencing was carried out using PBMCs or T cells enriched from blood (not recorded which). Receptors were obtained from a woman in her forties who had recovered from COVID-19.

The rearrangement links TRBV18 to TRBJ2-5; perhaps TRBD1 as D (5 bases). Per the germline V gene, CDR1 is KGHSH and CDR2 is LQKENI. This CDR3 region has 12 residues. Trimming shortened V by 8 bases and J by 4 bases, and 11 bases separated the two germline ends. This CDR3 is CASADQGETQYF. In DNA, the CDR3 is TGTGCCAGCGCTGACCAGGGAGAGACCCAGTACTTC.

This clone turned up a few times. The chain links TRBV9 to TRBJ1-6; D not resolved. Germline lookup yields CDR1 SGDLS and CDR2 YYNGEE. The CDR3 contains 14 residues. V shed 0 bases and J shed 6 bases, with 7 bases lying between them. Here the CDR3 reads CASSVASGNSPLHF. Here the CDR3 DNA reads TGTGCCAGCAGCGTAGCCTCGGGTAATTCACCCCTCCACTTT.

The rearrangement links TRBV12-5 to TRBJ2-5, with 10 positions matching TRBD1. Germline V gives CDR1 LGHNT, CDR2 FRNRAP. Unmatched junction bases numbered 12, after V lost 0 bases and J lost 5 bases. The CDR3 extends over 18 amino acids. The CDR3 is CASGLVPLDRGLEETQYF. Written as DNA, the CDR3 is TGTGCTAGTGGTTTGGTACCCCTTGACAGGGGGCTAGAGGAGACCCAGTACTTC. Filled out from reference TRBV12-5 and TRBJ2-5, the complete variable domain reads DARVTQTPRHKVTEMGQEVTMRCQPILGHNTVFWYRQTMMQGLELLAYFRNRAPLDDSGMPKDRFSAEMPDATLATLKIQPSEPRDSAVYFCASGLVPLDRGLEETQYFGPGTRLLVL.

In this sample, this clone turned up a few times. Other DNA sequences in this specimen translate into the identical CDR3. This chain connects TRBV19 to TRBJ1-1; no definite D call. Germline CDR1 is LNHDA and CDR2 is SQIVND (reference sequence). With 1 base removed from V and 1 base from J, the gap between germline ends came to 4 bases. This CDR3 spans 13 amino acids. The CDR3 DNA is TGTGCCAGTAGTATAGGAGGGAACACTGAAGCTTTCTTT. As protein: CASSIGGNTEAFF. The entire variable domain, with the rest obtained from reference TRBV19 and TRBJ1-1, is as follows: DGGITQSPKYLFRKEGQNVTLSCEQNLNHDAMYWYRQDPGQGLRLIYYSQIVNDFQKGDIAEGYSVSREKKESFPLTVTSAQKNPTAFYLCASSIGGNTEAFFGQGTRLTVV.

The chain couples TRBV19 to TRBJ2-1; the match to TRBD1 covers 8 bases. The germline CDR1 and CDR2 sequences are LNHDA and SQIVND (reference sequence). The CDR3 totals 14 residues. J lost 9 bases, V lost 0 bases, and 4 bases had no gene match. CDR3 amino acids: CASSIDYRGAEQFF. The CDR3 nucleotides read TGTGCCAGTAGTATAGATTACAGGGGGGCTGAGCAGTTCTTC.

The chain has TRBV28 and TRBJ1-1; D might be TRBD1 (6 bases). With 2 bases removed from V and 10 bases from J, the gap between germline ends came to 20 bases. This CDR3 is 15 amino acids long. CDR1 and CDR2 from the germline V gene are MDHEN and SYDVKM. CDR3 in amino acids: CASSLPSLGGSTAFF. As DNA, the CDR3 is TGTGCCAGCAGTTTACCATCGCTTGGGGGCAGTACAGCTTTCTTT.

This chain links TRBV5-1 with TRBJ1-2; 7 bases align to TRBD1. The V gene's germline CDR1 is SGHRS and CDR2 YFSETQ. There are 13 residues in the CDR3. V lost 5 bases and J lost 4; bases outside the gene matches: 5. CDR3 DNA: TGCGCCAGCAGTTCGGCAGGGGGCTATGGCTACACCTTC. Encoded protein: CASSSAGGYGYTF.

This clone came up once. The CDR3, as DNA: TGCGCCAGCAGCTTGGAGGCAGGTCTGAAATCTGGCTACACCTTC. Amino acids: CASSLEAGLKSGYTF. The gene calls are TRBV5-1 and TRBJ1-2; D uncertain. This CDR3 is 15 amino acids long. CDR1 is SGHRS and CDR2 is YFSETQ in the germline V gene. The V end lost 0 bases, the J end lost 7 bases, and 16 bases lay between the germline ends. The variable domain in full, with the rest retrieved from reference TRBV5-1 and TRBJ1-2, is KAGVTQTPRYLIKTRGQQVTLSCSPISGHRSVSWYQQTPGQGLQFLFEYFSETQRNKGNFPGRFSGRQFSNSRSEMNVSTLELGDSALYLCASSLEAGLKSGYTFGSGTRLTVV.

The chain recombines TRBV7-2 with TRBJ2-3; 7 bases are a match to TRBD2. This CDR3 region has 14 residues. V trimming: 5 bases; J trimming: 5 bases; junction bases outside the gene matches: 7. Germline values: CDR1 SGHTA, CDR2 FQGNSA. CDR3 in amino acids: CASSAGLSGDTQYF. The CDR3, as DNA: TGTGCCAGCAGCGCGGGACTATCAGGAGATACGCAGTATTTT.

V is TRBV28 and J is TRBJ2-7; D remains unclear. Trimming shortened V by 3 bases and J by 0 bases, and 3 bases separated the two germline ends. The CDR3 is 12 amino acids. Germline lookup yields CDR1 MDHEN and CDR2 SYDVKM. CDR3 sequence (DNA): TGTGCCAGCAGTTTGAGCTCCTACGAGCAGTACTTC. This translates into CASSLSSYEQYF.

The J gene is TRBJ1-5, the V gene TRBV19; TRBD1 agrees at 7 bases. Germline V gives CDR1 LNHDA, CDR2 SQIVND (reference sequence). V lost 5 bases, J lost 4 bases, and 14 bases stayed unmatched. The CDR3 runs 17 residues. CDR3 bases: TGTGCCAGTAGTCCGACCGCGGGGAGACAGGGAAATCAGCCCCAGCATTTT. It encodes CASSPTAGRQGNQPQHF. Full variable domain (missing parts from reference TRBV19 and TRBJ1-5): DGGITQSPKYLFRKEGQNVTLSCEQNLNHDAMYWYRQDPGQGLRLIYYSQIVNDFQKGDIAEGYSVSREKKESFPLTVTSAQKNPTAFYLCASSPTAGRQGNQPQHFGDGTRLSIL.

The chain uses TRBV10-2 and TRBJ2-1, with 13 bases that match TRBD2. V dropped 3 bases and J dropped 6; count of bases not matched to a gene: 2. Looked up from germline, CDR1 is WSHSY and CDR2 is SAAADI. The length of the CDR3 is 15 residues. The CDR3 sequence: CASSDGLAGANEQFF. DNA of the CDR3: TGCGCCAGCAGTGATGGACTAGCGGGAGCCAATGAGCAGTTCTTC.

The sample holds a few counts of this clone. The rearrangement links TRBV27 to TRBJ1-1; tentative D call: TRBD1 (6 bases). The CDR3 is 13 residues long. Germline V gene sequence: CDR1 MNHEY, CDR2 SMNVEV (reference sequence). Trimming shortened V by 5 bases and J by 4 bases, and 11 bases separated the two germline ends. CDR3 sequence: CASSHDRFTEAFF. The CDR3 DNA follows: TGTGCCAGCAGTCATGACAGGTTCACTGAAGCTTTCTTT.

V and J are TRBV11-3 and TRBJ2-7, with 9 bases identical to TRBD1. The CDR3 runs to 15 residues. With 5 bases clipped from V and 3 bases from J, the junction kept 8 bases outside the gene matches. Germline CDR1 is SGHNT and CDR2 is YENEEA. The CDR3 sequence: CASSNRDRVLYEQYF. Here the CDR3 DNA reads TGTGCCAGCAGCAACCGGGACAGGGTCCTCTACGAGCAGTACTTC.

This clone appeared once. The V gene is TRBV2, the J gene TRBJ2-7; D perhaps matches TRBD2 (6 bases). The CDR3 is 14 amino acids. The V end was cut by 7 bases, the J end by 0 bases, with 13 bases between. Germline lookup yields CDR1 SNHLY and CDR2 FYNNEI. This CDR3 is CASKASASSYEQYF. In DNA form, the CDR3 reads TGTGCCAGCAAGGCTAGCGCGAGCTCCTACGAGCAGTACTTC.

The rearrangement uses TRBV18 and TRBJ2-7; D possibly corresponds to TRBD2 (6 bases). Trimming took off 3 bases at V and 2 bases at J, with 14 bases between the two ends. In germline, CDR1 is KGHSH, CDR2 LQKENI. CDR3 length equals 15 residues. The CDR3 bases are TGTGCCAGCTCACCCCTCGGCGGGACCCCCTACGAGCAGTACTTC. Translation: CASSPLGGTPYEQYF.